The TCR beta chain described here comes from a study of blood T cell repertoires in COVID-19. This table comes from immunoSEQ multiplex PCR, and its TCRdb copy is limited to in-frame clones, with some not included. The table records hundreds of thousands of clones, more than 85% of them present only once. CDR3 size: 14 residues. Losses at the gene ends were 5 bases for V and 3 bases for J; bases not matched to a gene: 6. Germline V gene sequence: CDR1 KGHSH, CDR2 LQKENI. The clonotype comes from a young woman who had recovered from COVID-19. The chain recombines TRBV18 with TRBJ2-7; 8 bases fit TRBD2. Specimen: PBMCs or T cells enriched from blood (not recorded which). The chain's CDR3 is CASSGGLGGYEQYF. The CDR3 bases are TGTGCCAGCTCAGGGGGACTAGGCGGCTACGAGCAGTACTTC.